This T cell receptor (beta chain) was profiled in a study of blood T cell repertoires in COVID-19. Study-level information: In each case, the material was cDNA or gDNA derived from T cells, B-cell-depleted T cells, or PBMCs.

Germline V lookup: CDR1 MNHEY, CDR2 SVGAGI. CDR3 length equals 13 residues. The V end lost 6 bases, the J end lost 7 bases, and 15 bases lay between the germline ends. Original data processing: Researchers report that nucleated cell counts were estimated from reference gene primer amplification. Profiling relied on immunoSEQ multiplex PCR, and the TCRdb table lists in-frame clones only, not all of them. From that table come the V and J calls and clone size; the DNA was used to work out D and trimming. The sample has 160,000 or so clones; roughly 77% are singletons. This chain connects TRBV6-5 to TRBJ1-2, with D tentatively TRBD1 (6 bases). The sequencing input was peripheral blood. The sequence derives from an older man with active or convalescent COVID-19. In DNA, the CDR3 is TGTGCCAGCAGGCAACAGGGAAAGTCTGGCTACACCTTC. Its protein is CASRQQGKSGYTF.